Listed below are T cell receptor beta chains from one sample, sequenced in a study of CD8+ T cells in alopecia areata. Using immunoSEQ multiplex PCR, the repertoire was profiled, and TCRdb retains in-frame clones only, with some absent. The sample holds roughly 64,000 clones, 44% seen once. The specimen sequenced was NKG2D-low CD8+ T cells sorted from blood. Every receptor here comes from a human donor with alopecia areata. Each CDR3 is given with its conserved first and last residue. The D gene is left open where the match is weak. Clone size is shown for a subset of rows, as once, few, many or a class of expanded clone.

TGTGCCAGCAGTGAGGGTCCAGCCCTAGGCTTC	CASSEGPALGF	-	-	TRBJ2-7	TRBV2
TGTGCCAGCAGCTTAGAAGGAAGACGTGACGAGCAGTACTTC	CASSLEGRRDEQYF	-	-	TRBJ2-7	TRBV7-9
TGTGCCAGCAGCGCCTCTAGCGGGGGGCCCTACGAGCAGTACTTC	CASSASSGGPYEQYF	TRBD2	few	TRBJ2-7	TRBV9
TGTGCCAGCAGCCAAACGTTACAAGAGACCCAGTACTTC	CASSQTLQETQYF	-	few	TRBJ2-5	TRBV13
TGTGCCAGCAGCCAATTCGGCGGGCGCCCGGATACGCAGTATTTT	CASSQFGGRPDTQYF	-	-	TRBJ2-3	TRBV7-9
TGTGCCTGGAGTAAACTAGCGAAGGCCTACGAGCAGTACTTC	CAWSKLAKAYEQYF	TRBD2	once	TRBJ2-7	TRBV30
TGTGCCAGCAGCTCCGGGACGGGCAGATATGGCTACACCTTC	CASSSGTGRYGYTF	-	few	TRBJ1-2	TRBV13
TGTGCCAGCAGCCCCTACGGGGGGTTCGGGGCCAACGTCCTGACTTTC	CASSPYGGFGANVLTF	TRBD2	-	TRBJ2-6	TRBV9
TGTGCCTGGAGTGTATCTAGCCAGGGGGTCCTGACTTTC	CAWSVSSQGVLTF	-	-	TRBJ2-6	TRBV30
TGCGCCAGCAGCCGGTTGAGGCAGGAGACCTACGAGCAGTACTTC	CASSRLRQETYEQYF	-	-	TRBJ2-7	TRBV4-1
TGTGCCAGCAGCTCACCGGGACGGCCCAATGAGCAGTTCTTC	CASSSPGRPNEQFF	-	-	TRBJ2-1	TRBV5-1
TGCAGCGTTGAAGCCCGTCACTATGGCTACACCTTC	CSVEARHYGYTF	-	-	TRBJ1-2	TRBV29-1
TGTGCCAGCAGCTCAGGACGGGACAGGCAAGAGACCCAGTACTTC	CASSSGRDRQETQYF	TRBD1	-	TRBJ2-5	TRBV7-3
TGTGCCAGCAGCCCCTATGGGGGAGTTCTCACAGATACGCAGTATTTT	CASSPYGGVLTDTQYF	-	-	TRBJ2-3	TRBV7-2
TGTGCCAGCAGCCCAGAAGCGGGGCAGCTCCGCAATGAGCAGTTCTTC	CASSPEAGQLRNEQFF	TRBD2	few	TRBJ2-1	TRBV7-9
TGTGCCTGGAGTGTTGCCGGGTGGTATGAAAACACTGAAGCTTTCTTT	CAWSVAGWYENTEAFF	-	-	TRBJ1-1	TRBV30
TGCAGCGTTGAAGCCCCTTTAGGTTCCTACAATGAGCAGTTCTTC	CSVEAPLGSYNEQFF	-	-	TRBJ2-1	TRBV29-1
TGCAGCGTAGACCCGGGACAGGGGGCTTCGAAGCAGTACTTC	CSVDPGQGASKQYF	TRBD1	few	TRBJ2-7	TRBV29-1
TGTGCCAGCAGTTACTCGATCCCAGCAAATGAGCAGTTCTTC	CASSYSIPANEQFF	-	once	TRBJ2-1	TRBV6-5
TGCGCCAGCAGCCAAGATGGGTCCGGCGGGGAGCTGTTTTTT	CASSQDGSGGELFF	-	-	TRBJ2-2	TRBV4-1
TGTGCCAGCAGTTTATGGCGGGGTTCCGAGCCCCAGCATTTT	CASSLWRGSEPQHF	-	once	TRBJ1-5	TRBV28
TGTGCCAGCAGCCAAGAGTGGACAGCTCTCTACAATGAGCAGTTCTTC	CASSQEWTALYNEQFF	-	few	TRBJ2-1	TRBV14
TGCGCCAGCAGCTCGACTAGCGTCCACAATGAGCAGTTCTTC	CASSSTSVHNEQFF	TRBD2	few	TRBJ2-1	TRBV5-1
TGTGCCAGCAGCGTAGGGGCAGGGGGCGAGCAGTACTTC	CASSVGAGGEQYF	TRBD1	-	TRBJ2-7	TRBV9
TGCGCCAGCAGCCAAGGGAGCCCCAATGAGCAGTTCTTC	CASSQGSPNEQFF	-	-	TRBJ2-1	TRBV4-1